This T cell receptor (beta chain) was recorded in a study of blood T cells in healthy people across ages. The study, taken as a whole, reports: Conclusively comparing naive with antigen-experienced cells was impossible with unsorted PBMCs. One million T cells yielded diversity estimates that were considered underestimates.

For the second PCR, which ran for about 7 to 11 cycles, a sample-barcoded 5' primer and a J-beta primer mix were used. Every sample gave at least 2.5 million paired-end reads containing CDR3. One entry per CDR3 protein results from TCRdb running MiXCR on the 5' RACE reads. The sample holds around 1,900,000 distinct CDR3 sequences, approximately 39% seen once. Concerning this clonotype itself: What it recognizes is unknown.

V was pared by 7 bases and J by 7 bases, with 13 bases of the junction left unmatched. This CDR3 is 14 amino acids long. Germline loops: CDR1 MNHEY, CDR2 SVGAGI. The chain is built from TRBV6-5 and TRBJ2-7; 7 positions match TRBD1. The receptor's source is a human donor in good health. Input material: blood. The CDR3 DNA reads TGTGCCAGCACCCAGGGGGACGCCTACAATGAGCAGTACTTC. Residues: CASTQGDAYNEQYF.